The clone carrying this TCR beta chain has a count of ten or more. What it binds is not known. In making TCR beta libraries, quantitative 5'-RACE with molecular barcodes was used. Via MiXCR, TCRdb re-called the 5' RACE reads, giving one row per CDR3 protein. The sample shows 100,000 to 150,000 distinct CDR3 sequences, around 10% of them seen only once. CDR3 size: 15 residues. Unmatched junction bases numbered 6, after V lost 5 bases and J lost 5 bases. These data are taken from a study of CD8 T cells in ankylosing spondylitis. General study results and limits: Relatively rare in peripheral blood, disease-linked clones were also CD8+. Reportedly, significant enrichment of disease-linked clones occurred in matched ankylosing spondylitis synovial fluid.

The TCR originated in a female donor with ankylosing spondylitis or in good health (not recorded which). Sequenced input: blood, either unsorted or a sorted T cell fraction (not recorded which). The gene calls are TRBV12-3 or TRBV12-4 and TRBJ2-1, with 10 bases matching TRBD2. In nucleotides, the CDR3 is TGTGCCAGCAGTATTACGGGACTAGCGAACAATGAGCAGTTCTTC. Translation gives CASSITGLANNEQFF.